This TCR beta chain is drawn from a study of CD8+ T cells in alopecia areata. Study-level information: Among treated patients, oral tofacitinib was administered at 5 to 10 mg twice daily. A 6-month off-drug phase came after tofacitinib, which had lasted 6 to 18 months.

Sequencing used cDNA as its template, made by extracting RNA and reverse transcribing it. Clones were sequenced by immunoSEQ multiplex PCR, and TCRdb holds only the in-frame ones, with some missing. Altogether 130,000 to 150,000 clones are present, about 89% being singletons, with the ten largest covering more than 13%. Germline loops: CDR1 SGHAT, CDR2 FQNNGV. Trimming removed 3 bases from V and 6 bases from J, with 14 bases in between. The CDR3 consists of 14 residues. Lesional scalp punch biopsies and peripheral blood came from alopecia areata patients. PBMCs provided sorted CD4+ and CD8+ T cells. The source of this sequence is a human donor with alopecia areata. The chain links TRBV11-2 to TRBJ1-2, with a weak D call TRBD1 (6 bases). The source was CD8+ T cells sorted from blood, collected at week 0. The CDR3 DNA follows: TGTGCCAGCAGCTTGGAGTCCTACAGGGATGGCTACACCTTC. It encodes CASSLESYRDGYTF.